What follows are 28 T cell receptor beta chains derived from one specimen sequenced in a study of T cells expressing NK-cell markers. TCRdb reworked the 5' RACE reads into one entry per CDR3 protein, no DNA. Recorded here are approximately 440,000 distinct CDR3 sequences; the top ten clones represent 1.4%. The source material was blood T cells: a sorted CD56 or NKG2C T cell subset, CD4+ or CD8+ T cells, or bulk PBMC T cells (not recorded which). The receptor set was obtained from a woman aged 45-65 years in good health.

The rearrangement uses TRBV10-3 and TRBJ2-1. Per germline, CDR1 ENHRY and CDR2 SYGVKD. The CDR3 contains 14 residues. CDR3 region: CAISDRESYNEQFF.

The V gene is TRBV3-1, the J gene TRBJ2-2; lacking DNA, the TRBD1 call made by TCRdb goes unchecked. This CDR3 comprises 16 residues. From germline, CDR1 is LGHDT and CDR2 YNNKEL (reference sequence). The CDR3: CASSQDYGTVSGELFF.

The chain carries TRBV11-2 and TRBJ2-7; lacking DNA, the TRBD2 call made by TCRdb goes unchecked. The CDR3 contains 18 residues. Germline-derived CDR1 and CDR2 are SGHAT and FQNNGV. The CDR3 region is CASSSLRTSGRASYEQYF.

The chain combines TRBV15 with TRBJ2-3; TCRdb's D call, TRBD2, is unchecked because there is no DNA. Germline CDR1 LNHNV, CDR2 YYDKDF (reference sequence). The CDR3 runs to 15 residues. CDR3 protein: CATSKTGRAPDTQYF.

The V gene is TRBV7-9, the J gene TRBJ2-3; TCRdb proposes TRBD2, but this gene call is untestable without DNA. The V gene's germline CDR1 is SEHNR and CDR2 FQNEAQ (reference sequence). The CDR3 loop spans 13 amino acids. CDR3 protein: CAARTPRTDTQYF.

The chain recombines TRBV15 with TRBJ1-4. The CDR3 sequence is 13 residues long. Germline V CDR1 and CDR2: LNHNV, YYDKDF (reference sequence). CDR3: CATRQGEEEKLFF.

The rearrangement uses TRBV30 and TRBJ2-1; TCRdb's D gene call, TRBD1, goes unchecked for lack of DNA. Germline loops: CDR1 GTSNPN, CDR2 SVGIG (reference sequence). CDR3 length: 12 amino acids. CDR3 sequence reads: CAWSSGGNEQFF.

The rearrangement uses TRBV29-1 and TRBJ2-7; the D call of TRBD2 rests on TCRdb alone, since no DNA is present to check it. Germline CDR1 and CDR2: SQVTM and ANQGSEA. This CDR3 is 14 amino acids long. The CDR3 protein is CSVVRAGGPREQYF.

The chain uses TRBV25-1 and TRBJ2-3. Germline CDR1 reads MGHDK; CDR2 reads SYGVNS. The CDR3 runs to 14 residues. The CDR3 protein is CASSERRSTDTQYF.

The V call is TRBV29-1, the J call TRBJ1-5. Germline V CDR1 and CDR2: SQVTM, ANQGSEA. There are 13 residues in the CDR3. The CDR3: CSATDGFGQPQHF.

The chain joins TRBV20-1 to TRBJ2-5; TCRdb selects TRBD2, and the lack of DNA leaves this call unchecked. The germline CDR1 and CDR2 sequences are DFQATT and SNEGSKA (reference sequence). The CDR3 is made up of 14 amino acids. CDR3 region: CSAPFRASRETQYF.

The chain has TRBV29-1 and TRBJ1-1; TCRdb selects TRBD1, and the lack of DNA leaves this call unchecked. CDR1 and CDR2 (germline): SQVTM, ANQGSEA. The CDR3 length is 13 residues. CDR3 protein: CRAGGGLGTEAFF.

The J gene is TRBJ2-7, the V gene TRBV5-1. The CDR3 covers 13 residues. Germline lookup yields CDR1 SGHRS and CDR2 YFSETQ. This CDR3 is CASTGSGSYEQYF.

This chain uses TRBV5-1 with TRBJ2-7; TCRdb outputs TRBD1, but without DNA this stays unchecked. This CDR3 is 14 amino acids long. Germline CDR1 SGHRS, CDR2 YFSETQ. The CDR3 sequence is CASSFLQGPYEQYF.

V usage is TRBV24-1 and J usage is TRBJ2-7; TCRdb names TRBD2, which stays unverified in the absence of DNA. CDR3 size: 16 residues. CDR1 is KGHDR and CDR2 is SFDVKD in the germline V gene. The CDR3: CATSESVAGGSYEQYF.

The chain has TRBV24-1 and TRBJ2-7; as DNA is missing, the TRBD2 call by TCRdb cannot be tested. The CDR3 spans 19 residues. The V gene's germline CDR1 is KGHDR and CDR2 SFDVKD. The CDR3 here is CATERWRPGTSGPSYEQYF.

The chain employs TRBV10-3 and TRBJ2-1; the D gene TCRdb calls, TRBD1, cannot be checked with no DNA. From germline, CDR1 is ENHRY and CDR2 SYGVKD. CDR3 length: 15 amino acids. This chain's CDR3 is CAISEDRGRVYEQFF.

The chain combines TRBV20-1 with TRBJ1-6; TCRdb outputs TRBD1, but without DNA this stays unchecked. Germline CDR1 and CDR2: DFQATT and SNEGSKA (reference sequence). The CDR3 extends over 15 amino acids. The CDR3 is CSARGSQGRYSPLHF.

The chain employs TRBV10-3 and TRBJ2-1; TCRdb gives TRBD2 as the D gene, but with no DNA this cannot be confirmed. Per the germline V gene, CDR1 is ENHRY and CDR2 is SYGVKD. CDR3 length: 14 amino acids. The CDR3 region is CAISEGWGDNEQFF.

The V call is TRBV3-1, the J call TRBJ2-2; the D call of TRBD1 rests on TCRdb alone, since no DNA is present to check it. The germline CDR1 and CDR2 sequences are LGHDT and YNNKEL (reference sequence). This CDR3 comprises 16 residues. CDR3 sequence reads: CASSSTGLSISGELFF.

The chain has TRBV20-1 and TRBJ2-3; the D gene TCRdb calls, TRBD2, cannot be checked with no DNA. The germline gives CDR1 DFQATT, CDR2 SNEGSKA (reference sequence). The CDR3 is 18 residues long. CDR3 amino acids: CSATRLVRSRSSTDTQYF.

The CDR3 reads CSAEGMEETQYF. This chain uses TRBV20-1 with TRBJ2-5. CDR1 is DFQATT, CDR2 SNEGSKA, per germline (reference sequence). The CDR3 totals 12 residues.

This chain connects TRBV29-1 to TRBJ2-3; TCRdb picks TRBD2, but there is no DNA to check that call. Germline V gene sequence: CDR1 SQVTM, CDR2 ANQGSEA. This CDR3 contains 13 residues. CDR3 in amino acids: CSFSSGSLDTQYF.

CDR3 sequence reads: CASSAGQDEKLFF. The chain links TRBV18 to TRBJ1-4; the TCRdb D gene call, TRBD1, has no DNA to confirm it. This CDR3 has 13 amino acids. CDR1 and CDR2 from the germline V gene are KGHSH and LQKENI.

V gene TRBV7-9 combines with J gene TRBJ2-1; TCRdb indicates TRBD1, and absent DNA this call remains unverified. The V gene's germline CDR1 is SEHNR and CDR2 FQNEAQ (reference sequence). The CDR3 runs 13 residues. The CDR3 loop reads CASSPRDPKGQFF.

The rearrangement uses TRBV29-1 and TRBJ2-7; checking the TCRdb D call of TRBD2 is not possible without DNA. CDR3 length equals 15 residues. Looked up from germline, CDR1 is SQVTM and CDR2 is ANQGSEA. CDR3 residues: CSVEDPRGRAYEQYF.

The chain couples TRBV9 to TRBJ2-2. The CDR3 loop spans 14 amino acids. Germline lookup yields CDR1 SGDLS and CDR2 YYNGEE. CDR3 region: CASSRNAVTGELFF.

The chain uses TRBV6-2 or TRBV6-3 and TRBJ2-7; TCRdb calls TRBD1, which cannot be checked without DNA. This CDR3 comprises 16 residues. Germline V gives CDR1 MNHEY, CDR2 SVGEGT. CDR3 in amino acids: CASSYGGPLLSYEQYF.